The next 18 T cell receptor beta chains were all read from a single sample in a study of shared clonotypes between healthy human individuals. Using immunoSEQ multiplex PCR, the repertoire was profiled, and TCRdb retains in-frame clones only, with some absent. Among about 490,000 clones listed, 79% were seen once. Material: PBMCs. The receptor source for this set is a woman between 40 and 55 years old in good health. Some clones in this sample may be carry-over from other donors' samples.

The sample holds one count of this clone. The chain is built from TRBV20-1 and TRBJ2-5, with no clear D. Germline CDR1 is DFQATT and CDR2 is SNEGSKA (reference sequence). The CDR3 is 11 amino acids. V lost 5 bases to trimming and J lost 5 bases, with 9 bases between them. In nucleotides, the CDR3 is TGCAGTGCTGGCGAAGCGGAGACCCAGTACTTC. Translated, it gives CSAGEAETQYF.

V is TRBV28 and J is TRBJ1-5; 7 bases agree with TRBD1. Trimming took 7 bases from V and 6 from J; bases not matched to a gene: 3. The germline V gene encodes CDR1 MDHEN and CDR2 SYDVKM. The CDR3 covers 12 residues. In DNA form, the CDR3 reads TGTGCCAGCAATGCAGGGGGTCAGCCCCAGCATTTT. This translates into CASNAGGQPQHF.

A single count supports this clone. The chain uses TRBV6-5 and TRBJ1-2, with 7 positions matching TRBD1. Trimming at V came to 10 bases and at J to 4 bases, leaving 9 bases not matched to a gene. The CDR3 extends over 13 amino acids. Per the germline V gene, CDR1 is MNHEY and CDR2 is SVGAGI. CDR3 loop: CATGTGATYGYTF. CDR3 DNA: TGTGCCACCGGAACAGGGGCGACCTATGGCTACACCTTC.

This clone was observed a single time. V usage is TRBV2 and J usage is TRBJ2-2; 7 positions match TRBD1. The CDR3 is 16 amino acids. CDR1 is SNHLY, CDR2 FYNNEI, per germline. Unmatched junction bases numbered 6, after V lost 4 bases and J lost 1 base. CDR3 coding DNA: TGTGCCAGCAGTGGGGACAGACTCGTGAACACCGGGGAGCTGTTTTTT. It specifies CASSGDRLVNTGELFF.

V usage is TRBV4-2 and J usage is TRBJ2-7, with 10 bases aligning to TRBD2. CDR3 size: 15 residues. Unmatched junction bases numbered 1, after V lost 0 bases and J lost 2 bases. The germline V gene encodes CDR1 LGHNA and CDR2 YNFKEQ. The CDR3 is CASSQELAGAYEQYF. The DNA of the CDR3 is TGTGCCAGCAGCCAAGAGCTAGCGGGAGCCTACGAGCAGTACTTC.

This chain connects TRBV11-2 to TRBJ1-3, with unresolved D. The CDR3 consists of 13 residues. Trimming stripped 4 bases from V and 4 bases from J, with 8 bases between. The germline V gene has CDR1 SGHAT and CDR2 FQNNGV. The DNA of the CDR3 is TGTGCCAGCAGCTCCCAGAGGGGAAACACCATATATTTT. Translation: CASSSQRGNTIYF.

The chain has TRBV11-2 and TRBJ2-2, with D unclear. The CDR3 runs 12 residues. V shed 10 bases and J shed 5 bases, with 11 bases lying between them. CDR1 is SGHAT, CDR2 FQNNGV, per germline. This CDR3 is CATARGTGELFF. The DNA of the CDR3 is TGTGCCACCGCGCGTGGAACCGGGGAGCTGTTTTTT.

The chain links TRBV18 to TRBJ2-3; D gene unclear. V lost 3 bases, J lost 2 bases, and 15 bases lay in between. The V gene's germline CDR1 is KGHSH and CDR2 LQKENI. The CDR3 is 16 amino acids. The CDR3 loop reads CASSPQLNRVTDTQYF. The CDR3 region has the DNA TGTGCCAGCTCACCTCAATTAAATCGAGTCACAGATACGCAGTATTTT.

CDR3 loop: CASSYVGETREQFF. The CDR3 DNA is TGTGCCAGCAGTTACGTGGGAGAGACTAGAGAGCAGTTCTTC. The V gene is TRBV6-5, the J gene TRBJ2-1, with a weak D call TRBD2 (6 bases). The ends were cut back, 2 bases at V and 10 bases at J, with 15 bases in the middle. The CDR3 covers 14 residues. Germline V CDR1 and CDR2: MNHEY, SVGAGI.

CDR3 bases: TGTGCCAGCAGCTCACGGACTAGCGGCGTTAAAAATGAGCAGTTCTTC. The encoded protein is CASSSRTSGVKNEQFF. The chain carries TRBV7-3 and TRBJ2-1; 10 bases match TRBD2. The germline V gene encodes CDR1 SGHTA and CDR2 FQGTGA. Trimming removed 4 bases from V and 7 bases from J; junction bases left unmatched: 10. The CDR3 length is 16 residues. Drawing the rest from reference TRBV7-3 and TRBJ2-1, the complete variable domain is GAGVSQTPSNKVTEKGKYVELRCDPISGHTALYWYRQSLGQGPEFLIYFQGTGAADDSGLPNDRFFAVRPEGSVSTLKIQRTERGDSAVYLCASSSRTSGVKNEQFFGPGTRLTVL.

This chain connects TRBV5-6 to TRBJ2-2; 9 bases line up with TRBD2. Trimming at V came to 4 bases and at J to 7 bases, leaving 2 bases not matched to a gene. The CDR3 has 13 residues. In germline, CDR1 is SGHDT, CDR2 YYEEEE. In DNA form, the CDR3 reads TGTGCCAGCAGCCTAGCGGGATACGGGGAGCTGTTTTTT. It yields the protein CASSLAGYGELFF.

The gene calls are TRBV30 and TRBJ2-7; 12 positions match TRBD2. CDR1 and CDR2 (germline): GTSNPN, SVGIG (reference sequence). Trimming at V came to 5 bases and at J to 7 bases, leaving 9 bases not matched to a gene. The CDR3 has 14 amino acids. CDR3 in amino acids: CAWSSGLAGGEQYF. CDR3 bases: TGTGCCTGGTCGTCTGGTCTAGCGGGAGGGGAGCAGTACTTC.

About this clone: The CDR3 does not end in the conserved phenylalanine or tryptophan, so this is likely a read error. The chain employs TRBV11-1 and TRBJ2-2; D ambiguous. The CDR3 length is 15 residues. V lost 9 bases, J lost 6 bases, and 20 bases lay in between. Germline V gene lookup returns CDR1 SGHAT and CDR2 FQDESV (reference sequence). The CDR3 region is CARLCPPVRAGELFV. CDR3 bases: TGTGCCAGACTTTGTCCTCCGGTTCGCGCCGGGGAGCTGTTTGTT.

This clone was detected only a few times. This specimen includes other DNA sequences encoding the same CDR3. V is TRBV5-1 and J is TRBJ2-3, with a possible D match to TRBD2 (5 bases). Germline V gene data show CDR1 as SGHRS and CDR2 as YFSETQ. V was pared by 0 bases and J by 2 bases, with 13 bases between. The CDR3 sequence is 16 residues long. The CDR3 DNA reads as TGCGCCAGCAGCTTGGTAGGGAGCGGTTCCACAGATACGCAGTATTTT. It specifies CASSLVGSGSTDTQYF.

The chain recombines TRBV18 with TRBJ1-1; TRBD1 might be the D (5 bases). V lost 4 bases, J lost 3 bases, and 9 bases lay in between. Germline CDR1 is KGHSH and CDR2 is LQKENI. CDR3 length: 13 amino acids. The CDR3 sequence: CASSQTDDTEAFF. The DNA of the CDR3 is TGTGCCAGCTCACAGACAGACGACACTGAAGCTTTCTTT.

This chain links TRBV14 with TRBJ2-2; 8 nucleotides agree with TRBD1. The CDR3 is 17 residues long. V trimming: 1 base; J trimming: 4 bases; junction bases outside the gene matches: 8. The germline gives CDR1 SGHDN, CDR2 FVKESK. The CDR3 region has the DNA TGTGCCAGCAGCCAAGTGGACAGGGTAGTTGGCACCGGGGAGCTGTTTTTT. It translates to CASSQVDRVVGTGELFF.

This clone turned up a few times. The chain joins TRBV12-5 to TRBJ2-2; 12 positions agree with TRBD2. V lost 5 bases to trimming and J lost 4 bases; unmatched junction nucleotides: 11. This CDR3 spans 18 amino acids. Germline V CDR1 and CDR2: LGHNT, FRNRAP. The CDR3 coding sequence is TGTGCTAGTGGTCCTCGACTAGCGGGAGCATTGGGCACCGGGGAGCTGTTTTTT. This translates into CASGPRLAGALGTGELFF.

The V and J genes are TRBV19 and TRBJ2-3; TRBD2 is a possible D gene (5 bases). Germline CDR1 and CDR2: LNHDA and SQIVND (reference sequence). Trimming cost V 4 bases and J 5 bases, with 13 bases left between them. The CDR3 runs 14 residues. The CDR3 DNA follows: TGTGCCAGTAGTAGAACCGACTACCGAGATACGCAGTATTTT. The encoded protein is CASSRTDYRDTQYF.